These T cell receptor beta chains were read from a single sample in a study of identical twins. From the 5' RACE reads, TCRdb called clonotypes with MiXCR, one entry per CDR3 protein. Of hundreds of thousands of distinct CDR3 sequences in the sample, just over 7% were seen once. The same data also went into a second study, on yellow fever vaccine responses in identical twins.

The sample taken for sequencing was PBMCs. The receptors originated from a woman aged 18-29 years in good health. The CDR3 runs from the conserved cysteine through the conserved F or W. Fields, in order: clone size, J gene, V gene, D gene, CDR3 DNA, CDR3 protein. D genes are given only for firm matches. Some rows mark clone size as missing; the rest say once, few, many or name a class of expanded clone.

clone size: few; J gene: TRBJ1-6; V gene: TRBV12-3/TRBV12-4; D gene: .; CDR3 DNA: TGTGCCAGCAGCCCCACTAATTCACCCCTCCACTTT; CDR3 protein: CASSPTNSPLHF
clone size: many; J gene: TRBJ2-7; V gene: TRBV3-1; D gene: TRBD2; CDR3 DNA: TGTGCCAGCAGCCAATACAGACCGCGGGGGGACACCAAGAACGAGCAGTACTTC; CDR3 protein: CASSQYRPRGDTKNEQYF
clone size: many; J gene: TRBJ1-5; V gene: TRBV29-1; D gene: .; CDR3 DNA: TGCAGCGTTGTTGTGGATAGCAATCAGCCCCAGCATTTT; CDR3 protein: CSVVVDSNQPQHF
clone size: many; J gene: TRBJ1-2; V gene: TRBV10-3; D gene: .; CDR3 DNA: TGTGCCATCAGTGAGACGACACTGGAGAAGAGCTACACCTTC; CDR3 protein: CAISETTLEKSYTF
clone size: few; J gene: TRBJ2-2; V gene: TRBV10-2; D gene: .; CDR3 DNA: TGCGCCAGCAGTGAGTCTTGGAGGGTCGGCGGGGAGCTGTTTTTT; CDR3 protein: CASSESWRVGGELFF
clone size: .; J gene: TRBJ2-5; V gene: TRBV6-8; D gene: .; CDR3 DNA: TGTGCCAGCAGGTCAAGAGGTTCAGGGGAGGTCATAGAGACCCAGTACTTC; CDR3 protein: CASRSRGSGEVIETQYF
clone size: many; J gene: TRBJ1-1; V gene: TRBV14; D gene: TRBD1; CDR3 DNA: TGTGCCAGCAGCCCCCGGACAGGGATGGGGACTGAAGCTTTCTTT; CDR3 protein: CASSPRTGMGTEAFF
clone size: few; J gene: TRBJ2-1; V gene: TRBV7-9; D gene: TRBD1; CDR3 DNA: TGTGCCAGCAGCTTTACGTTACAGGGGTCCAATGAGCAGTTCTTC; CDR3 protein: CASSFTLQGSNEQFF
clone size: few; J gene: TRBJ2-2; V gene: TRBV3-1; D gene: TRBD2; CDR3 DNA: TGTGCCAGCAGCCAAGACAAGATTAGCGGGGGACCGAGCACCGGGGAGCTGTTTTTT; CDR3 protein: CASSQDKISGGPSTGELFF
clone size: few; J gene: TRBJ2-3; V gene: TRBV29-1; D gene: TRBD1; CDR3 DNA: TGCAGCGAAGAACTCAACAGGGGCGATACGCAGTATTTT; CDR3 protein: CSEELNRGDTQYF
clone size: many; J gene: TRBJ2-6; V gene: TRBV6-2/TRBV6-3; D gene: TRBD1; CDR3 DNA: TGTGCCAGCAGAAGATTCCCGGGACAGGAGGCGTCTTTTGGGGCCAACGTCCTGACTTTC; CDR3 protein: CASRRFPGQEASFGANVLTF
clone size: .; J gene: TRBJ2-7; V gene: TRBV27; D gene: .; CDR3 DNA: TGTGCCAGCAGTTTCTCACAGGTCGCCTACGAGCAGTACTTC; CDR3 protein: CASSFSQVAYEQYF
clone size: .; J gene: TRBJ2-3; V gene: TRBV15; D gene: TRBD2; CDR3 DNA: TGTGCCACCAGCCGGGGGGGGGCGGCTAGCACAGATACGCAGTATTTT; CDR3 protein: CATSRGGAASTDTQYF
clone size: .; J gene: TRBJ2-3; V gene: TRBV9; D gene: TRBD1; CDR3 DNA: TGTGCCAGCAGCCCCCGGACAGGGCGAGATACGCAGTATTTT; CDR3 protein: CASSPRTGRDTQYF
clone size: many; J gene: TRBJ2-3; V gene: TRBV6-5; D gene: .; CDR3 DNA: TGTGCCAGCAGCAATTCAGATACGCAGTATTTT; CDR3 protein: CASSNSDTQYF
clone size: .; J gene: TRBJ2-1; V gene: TRBV4-1; D gene: .; CDR3 DNA: TGCGCCAGCAGCCAAGACAGGGTAGGTGAGCAGTTCTTC; CDR3 protein: CASSQDRVGEQFF
clone size: few; J gene: TRBJ2-5; V gene: TRBV21-1; D gene: .; CDR3 DNA: TGTGCCAGCGCCCGACTAGCGGGTGAAGAGACCCAGTACTTC; CDR3 protein: CASARLAGEETQYF
clone size: few; J gene: TRBJ2-7; V gene: TRBV4-1; D gene: .; CDR3 DNA: TGCGCCAGCAGCCAGGGAGAGGCGGGACTTTACGAGCAGTACTTC; CDR3 protein: CASSQGEAGLYEQYF
clone size: few; J gene: TRBJ1-2; V gene: TRBV6-1; D gene: .; CDR3 DNA: TGTGCCAGCAGGGACGGAGGGTCCGGCTACACCTTC; CDR3 protein: CASRDGGSGYTF
clone size: many; J gene: TRBJ2-1; V gene: TRBV12-3/TRBV12-4; D gene: TRBD2; CDR3 DNA: TGTGCCAGCAGCCTACTAGCGGGTACGAATGAGCAGTTCTTC; CDR3 protein: CASSLLAGTNEQFF
clone size: few; J gene: TRBJ2-1; V gene: TRBV18; D gene: TRBD1; CDR3 DNA: TGTGCCAGCTCACCATTGGGACAGGGGGCGTTTGAGCAGTTCTTC; CDR3 protein: CASSPLGQGAFEQFF
clone size: few; J gene: TRBJ2-3; V gene: TRBV6-4; D gene: TRBD2; CDR3 DNA: TGTGCCAGCAGTGACCCGGGACTAGCGGGGGGAAGCACAGATACGCAGTATTTT; CDR3 protein: CASSDPGLAGGSTDTQYF
clone size: few; J gene: TRBJ1-3; V gene: TRBV9; D gene: .; CDR3 DNA: TGTGCCAGCAGCGTAGCAGGGGTGGCTGGAAACACCATATATTTT; CDR3 protein: CASSVAGVAGNTIYF
clone size: .; J gene: TRBJ2-5; V gene: TRBV7-9; D gene: .; CDR3 DNA: TGTGCCAGCAGCTTAGGGGCCCGGGACTCGGGGGAGACCCAGTACTTC; CDR3 protein: CASSLGARDSGETQYF
clone size: many; J gene: TRBJ2-1; V gene: TRBV5-5; D gene: .; CDR3 DNA: TGTGCCAGCAGCTTGGAACGGAGCTCCTACAATGAGCAGTTCTTC; CDR3 protein: CASSLERSSYNEQFF
clone size: .; J gene: TRBJ2-1; V gene: TRBV12-3/TRBV12-4; D gene: TRBD1; CDR3 DNA: TGTGCCAGCAGTGGAGCAGGGGGCTCCCACAATGAGCAGTTCTTC; CDR3 protein: CASSGAGGSHNEQFF
clone size: few; J gene: TRBJ1-2; V gene: TRBV6-5; D gene: .; CDR3 DNA: TGTGCCAGCGGGGCAGCTACCTATGGCTACACCTTC; CDR3 protein: CASGAATYGYTF
clone size: once; J gene: TRBJ2-3; V gene: TRBV6-1; D gene: .; CDR3 DNA: TGTGCCAGCAGCCCCCGTTGGGAAGGCACAGATACGCAGTATTTT; CDR3 protein: CASSPRWEGTDTQYF
clone size: many; J gene: TRBJ2-3; V gene: TRBV20-1; D gene: TRBD2; CDR3 DNA: TGCAGTGCTGGGAGAGGGGCTAGCGGGACGATCACAGATACGCAGTATTTT; CDR3 protein: CSAGRGASGTITDTQYF
clone size: few; J gene: TRBJ2-3; V gene: TRBV11-2; D gene: TRBD2; CDR3 DNA: TGTGCCAGCAGCTTAGATGTCCAGCGGGGGGCCGGGGATACGCAGTATTTT; CDR3 protein: CASSLDVQRGAGDTQYF
clone size: .; J gene: TRBJ1-1; V gene: TRBV7-8; D gene: .; CDR3 DNA: TGTGCCAGGAGTACCGGAACGGCGAACACTGAAGCTTTCTTT; CDR3 protein: CARSTGTANTEAFF
clone size: many; J gene: TRBJ2-5; V gene: TRBV5-6; D gene: TRBD1; CDR3 DNA: TGTGCCAGCAGCTTGGAGGACAGGGTCCAAGAGACCCAGTACTTC; CDR3 protein: CASSLEDRVQETQYF
clone size: many; J gene: TRBJ1-2; V gene: TRBV10-3; D gene: TRBD1; CDR3 DNA: TGTGCCATCAGTGAAAAGTTGGGACAGGGGTCGGCGTATGGCTACACCTTC; CDR3 protein: CAISEKLGQGSAYGYTF
clone size: .; J gene: TRBJ2-5; V gene: TRBV12-3/TRBV12-4; D gene: .; CDR3 DNA: TGTGCCAGCAGTTTCTCGGCGCCGATCCAAGAGACCCAGTACTTC; CDR3 protein: CASSFSAPIQETQYF
clone size: few; J gene: TRBJ2-3; V gene: TRBV4-2; D gene: .; CDR3 DNA: TGTGCCAGCAGCGGGCCGGGCACCACAGATACGCAGTATTTT; CDR3 protein: CASSGPGTTDTQYF
clone size: .; J gene: TRBJ2-3; V gene: TRBV12-3/TRBV12-4; D gene: TRBD2; CDR3 DNA: TGTGCCAGCAGTTTCCCGACTAGCCCAGAATCAGATACGCAGTATTTT; CDR3 protein: CASSFPTSPESDTQYF
clone size: many; J gene: TRBJ2-1; V gene: TRBV28; D gene: TRBD1; CDR3 DNA: TGTGCCAGCAGTTATCCCGGGACAGGGGCCTACAATGAGCAGTTCTTC; CDR3 protein: CASSYPGTGAYNEQFF
clone size: .; J gene: TRBJ2-1; V gene: TRBV27; D gene: .; CDR3 DNA: TGTGCCAGCAGGGATGTCGGTGAGCAGTTCTTC; CDR3 protein: CASRDVGEQFF
clone size: many; J gene: TRBJ2-2; V gene: TRBV12-3/TRBV12-4; D gene: TRBD1; CDR3 DNA: TGTGCCAGCAGTTGGGACAGACCGAACACCGGGGAGCTGTTTTTT; CDR3 protein: CASSWDRPNTGELFF
clone size: few; J gene: TRBJ2-2; V gene: TRBV7-6; D gene: TRBD1; CDR3 DNA: TGTGCCAGCAGCCCGCCGACAGGGGCGGTCGGGGAGCTGTTTTTT; CDR3 protein: CASSPPTGAVGELFF
clone size: many; J gene: TRBJ2-3; V gene: TRBV28; D gene: TRBD1; CDR3 DNA: TGTGCCAGCAGCCGGGACAGCCACACAGATACGCAGTATTTT; CDR3 protein: CASSRDSHTDTQYF
clone size: few; J gene: TRBJ1-6; V gene: TRBV12-3/TRBV12-4; D gene: .; CDR3 DNA: TGTGCCAGCAGTTTTCGGGCATATTCACCCCTCCACTTT; CDR3 protein: CASSFRAYSPLHF
clone size: many; J gene: TRBJ2-7; V gene: TRBV20-1; D gene: TRBD1; CDR3 DNA: TGCAGTGCTTCGGACAGGGACGAGCAGTACTTC; CDR3 protein: CSASDRDEQYF
clone size: .; J gene: TRBJ2-5; V gene: TRBV20-1; D gene: .; CDR3 DNA: TGCAGTTTGAGAGAGGGGGGGCCAAGGGAGACCCAGTACTTC; CDR3 protein: CSLREGGPRETQYF
clone size: .; J gene: TRBJ1-2; V gene: TRBV4-1; D gene: .; CDR3 DNA: TGCGCCAGCAGCCAAGATGGCAGGGACTATGGCTACACCTTC; CDR3 protein: CASSQDGRDYGYTF
clone size: few; J gene: TRBJ2-3; V gene: TRBV2; D gene: .; CDR3 DNA: TGTGCCAGCAGTGTTGAGGGGACAGATACGCAGTATTTT; CDR3 protein: CASSVEGTDTQYF
clone size: many; J gene: TRBJ2-1; V gene: TRBV11-3; D gene: TRBD2; CDR3 DNA: TGTGCCAGCAGCCTTAGCGGGAGGCCCAATGAGCAGTTCTTC; CDR3 protein: CASSLSGRPNEQFF
clone size: few; J gene: TRBJ2-7; V gene: TRBV20-1; D gene: .; CDR3 DNA: TGCAGTGTAAGCGCAGTCCAATTCCCTACCTACGAGCAGTACTTC; CDR3 protein: CSVSAVQFPTYEQYF
clone size: few; J gene: TRBJ2-7; V gene: TRBV28; D gene: TRBD2; CDR3 DNA: TGTGCCAGCAGAAAGCTAGCGGGAGGGATGAGCTCCTACGAGCAGTACTTC; CDR3 protein: CASRKLAGGMSSYEQYF
clone size: few; J gene: TRBJ1-1; V gene: TRBV6-2/TRBV6-3; D gene: .; CDR3 DNA: TGTGCCAGCAGCCACCCATTTAACACTGAAGCTTTCTTT; CDR3 protein: CASSHPFNTEAFF
clone size: few; J gene: TRBJ1-1; V gene: TRBV3-1; D gene: .; CDR3 DNA: TGTGCCAGCACCCGGATGGGGAGGGCGAACACTGAAGCTTTCTTT; CDR3 protein: CASTRMGRANTEAFF
clone size: few; J gene: TRBJ1-3; V gene: TRBV9; D gene: .; CDR3 DNA: TGTGCCAGCAGCGTAGCTACTTCAGTCTCTGGAAACACCATATATTTT; CDR3 protein: CASSVATSVSGNTIYF
clone size: few; J gene: TRBJ2-4; V gene: TRBV3-1; D gene: TRBD2; CDR3 DNA: TGTGCCAGCAGCCACCTCATAGCGGGGGGGCTGGAAAACATTCAGTACTTC; CDR3 protein: CASSHLIAGGLENIQYF
clone size: .; J gene: TRBJ2-2; V gene: TRBV6-2/TRBV6-3; D gene: TRBD2; CDR3 DNA: TGTGCCAGCACCAACGACCTAGCGGGAGGAACGAACACCGGGGAACTGTTTTTT; CDR3 protein: CASTNDLAGGTNTGELFF
clone size: few; J gene: TRBJ2-7; V gene: TRBV6-5; D gene: TRBD1; CDR3 DNA: TGTGCCAGCAGTTACACTGGGACAGGGGAGAGGAAGCAGTACTTC; CDR3 protein: CASSYTGTGERKQYF
clone size: many; J gene: TRBJ2-5; V gene: TRBV6-6; D gene: .; CDR3 DNA: TGTGCCAGCAGGCAACGAGAGACCCAGTACTTC; CDR3 protein: CASRQRETQYF